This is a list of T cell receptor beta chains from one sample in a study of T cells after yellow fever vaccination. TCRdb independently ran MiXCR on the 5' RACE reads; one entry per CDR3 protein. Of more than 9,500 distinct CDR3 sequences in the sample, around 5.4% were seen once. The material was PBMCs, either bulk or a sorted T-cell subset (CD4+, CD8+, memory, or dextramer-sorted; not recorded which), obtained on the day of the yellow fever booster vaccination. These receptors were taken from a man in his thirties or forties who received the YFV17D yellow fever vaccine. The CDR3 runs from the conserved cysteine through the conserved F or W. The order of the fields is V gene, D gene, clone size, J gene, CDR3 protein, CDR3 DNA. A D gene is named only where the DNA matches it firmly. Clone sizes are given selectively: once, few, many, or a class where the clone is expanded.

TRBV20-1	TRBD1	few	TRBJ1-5	CSARKGQRDQPQHF	TGCAGTGCTAGGAAGGGACAGAGGGATCAGCCCCAGCATTTT
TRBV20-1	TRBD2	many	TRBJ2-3	CSARASGMNTDTQYF	TGCAGTGCTAGGGCTAGCGGGATGAACACAGATACGCAGTATTTT
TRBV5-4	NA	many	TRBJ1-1	CASSLETAREAFF	TGTGCCAGCAGCTTGGAGACAGCCAGGGAAGCTTTCTTT
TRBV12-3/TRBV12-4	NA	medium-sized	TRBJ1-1	CASSLGIAEAFF	TGTGCCAGCAGTTTAGGAATAGCTGAAGCTTTCTTT
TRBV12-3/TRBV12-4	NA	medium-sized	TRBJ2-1	CASSPRIGGSYNEQFF	TGTGCCAGCAGTCCACGCATAGGGGGGTCCTACAATGAGCAGTTCTTC
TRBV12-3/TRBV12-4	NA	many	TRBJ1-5	CASSLSAGGDQPQHF	TGTGCCAGCAGTTTAAGCGCCGGGGGAGATCAGCCCCAGCATTTT
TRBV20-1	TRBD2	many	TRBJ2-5	CSVDGGYQETQYF	TGCAGTGTAGACGGGGGGTACCAAGAGACCCAGTACTTC
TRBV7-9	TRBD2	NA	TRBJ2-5	CASSLSGSETQYF	TGTGCCAGCAGTCTTAGCGGGAGTGAGACCCAGTACTTC
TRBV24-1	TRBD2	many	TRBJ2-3	CATSDLGLAADTQYF	TGTGCCACCAGTGACCTCGGACTAGCGGCAGATACGCAGTATTTT
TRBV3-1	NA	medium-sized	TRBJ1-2	CASSAGDYGYTF	TGTGCCAGCAGCGCTGGGGACTATGGCTACACCTTC
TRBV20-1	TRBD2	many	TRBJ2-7	CSAKNSGRSYEQYF	TGCAGTGCTAAAAATAGCGGGAGGAGCTACGAGCAGTACTTC
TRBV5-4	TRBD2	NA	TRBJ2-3	CASSSWVAGDTDTQYF	TGTGCCAGCAGCTCTTGGGTGGCGGGAGATACAGATACGCAGTATTTT
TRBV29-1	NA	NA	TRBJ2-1	CSSGRNEQFF	TGCAGCTCGGGGAGAAATGAGCAGTTCTTC
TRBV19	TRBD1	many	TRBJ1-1	CASRKDRDIMNTEAFF	TGTGCCAGTAGGAAAGACAGGGACATCATGAATACTGAAGCTTTCTTT
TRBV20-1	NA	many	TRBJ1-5	CSARPQGGTGNQPQHF	TGCAGTGCTAGGCCACAGGGCGGAACGGGCAATCAGCCCCAGCATTTT
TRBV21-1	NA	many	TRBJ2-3	CASSTEVQGGDTDTQYF	TGTGCCAGCAGCACGGAGGTACAGGGCGGAGACACAGATACGCAGTATTTT
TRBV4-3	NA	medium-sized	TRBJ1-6	CASSQGTSADNSPLHF	TGCGCCAGCAGCCAAGGAACTAGTGCGGATAATTCACCCCTCCACTTT
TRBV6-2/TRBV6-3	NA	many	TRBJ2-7	CASSFQSGYEQYF	TGTGCCAGCAGTTTCCAGTCTGGCTACGAGCAGTACTTC
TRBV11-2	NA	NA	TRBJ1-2	CASSPREWVYGYTF	TGTGCCAGCAGCCCAAGGGAGTGGGTCTATGGCTACACCTTC
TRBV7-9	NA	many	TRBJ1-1	CASSLMGGTEAFF	TGTGCCAGCAGCTTAATGGGGGGGACTGAAGCTTTCTTT
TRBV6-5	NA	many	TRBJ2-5	CASSPRYTAVETQYF	TGTGCCAGCAGTCCTCGATATACGGCCGTCGAGACCCAGTACTTC
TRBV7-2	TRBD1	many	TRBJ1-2	CASSFRDRGSGYTF	TGTGCCAGCAGCTTCCGGGACAGGGGGTCTGGCTACACCTTC
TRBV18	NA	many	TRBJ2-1	CASSRPQPAGGNEQFF	TGTGCCAGCTCACGACCCCAACCGGCCGGGGGCAATGAGCAGTTCTTC
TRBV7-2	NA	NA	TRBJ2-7	CASSIASGYYEQYF	TGTGCCAGCAGCATTGCCAGCGGATACTACGAGCAGTACTTC
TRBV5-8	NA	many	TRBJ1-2	CASSLGGISRNYGYTF	TGTGCCAGCAGCTTGGGAGGGATCTCACGGAACTATGGCTACACCTTC
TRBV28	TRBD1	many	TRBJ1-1	CASSPGTGNLNTEAFF	TGTGCCAGCAGTCCGGGGACAGGGAACCTTAACACTGAAGCTTTCTTT
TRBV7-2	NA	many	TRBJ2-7	CASSWGETATYEQYF	TGTGCCAGCAGCTGGGGCGAGACAGCGACCTACGAGCAGTACTTC
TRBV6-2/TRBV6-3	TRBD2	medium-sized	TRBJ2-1	CASSPLGRVRSGSYNEQFF	TGTGCCAGCAGTCCCTTAGGGAGGGTCCGCTCCGGCTCCTACAATGAGCAGTTCTTC
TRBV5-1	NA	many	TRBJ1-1	CASSLMLDTEAFF	TGCGCCAGCAGCTTGATGTTGGACACTGAAGCTTTCTTT
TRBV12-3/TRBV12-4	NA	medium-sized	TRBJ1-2	CASSLPFTSYTF	TGTGCCAGCAGTTTACCCTTTACTTCCTACACCTTC
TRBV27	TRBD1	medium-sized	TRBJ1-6	CASSTNLRDRSWSPLHF	TGTGCCAGCAGTACGAATCTCCGGGACAGAAGTTGGTCACCCCTCCACTTT
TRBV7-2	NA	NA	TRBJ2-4	CASSLGIFGTSGQYF	TGTGCCAGCAGCTTAGGGATTTTCGGGACAAGCGGACAGTACTTC
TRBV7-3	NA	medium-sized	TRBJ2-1	CASSLNPLVSNEQFF	TGTGCCAGCAGCTTAAATCCCTTAGTCAGCAATGAGCAGTTCTTC
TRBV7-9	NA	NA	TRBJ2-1	CASSLEARESEQFF	TGTGCCAGCAGCTTAGAGGCTCGGGAATCCGAGCAGTTCTTC
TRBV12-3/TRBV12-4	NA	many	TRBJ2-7	CASRPDSSLSYEQYF	TGTGCCAGCAGGCCCGACAGCTCCCTCTCCTACGAGCAGTACTTC
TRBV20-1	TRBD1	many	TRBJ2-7	CSAHRGLDEQYF	TGCAGTGCTCACAGGGGGCTGGACGAGCAGTACTTC
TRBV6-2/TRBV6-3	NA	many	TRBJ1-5	CASRDPNQPQHF	TGTGCCAGCCGAGACCCAAATCAGCCCCAGCATTTT
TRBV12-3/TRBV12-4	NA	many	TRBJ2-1	CASRFGGPYNEQFF	TGTGCCAGCAGATTCGGGGGTCCCTACAATGAGCAGTTCTTC
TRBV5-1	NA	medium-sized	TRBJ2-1	CASSPLSFYNEQFF	TGCGCCAGCAGCCCTCTAAGCTTTTACAATGAGCAGTTCTTC
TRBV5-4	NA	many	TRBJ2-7	CASSLVGRTYEQYF	TGTGCCAGCAGCTTGGTTGGCAGGACCTACGAGCAGTACTTC
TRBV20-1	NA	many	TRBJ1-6	CSARPHQGLNSPLHF	TGCAGTGCTAGACCCCATCAGGGTCTTAATTCACCCCTCCACTTT
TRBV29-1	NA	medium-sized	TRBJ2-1	CRVERNNEQFF	TGCAGGGTGGAGCGGAACAATGAGCAGTTCTTC
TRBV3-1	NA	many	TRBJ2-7	CASSQGYEQYF	TGTGCCAGCAGCCAAGGGTACGAGCAGTACTTC
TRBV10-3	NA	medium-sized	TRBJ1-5	CAISERSTNQPQHF	TGTGCCATCAGTGAGAGGTCAACAAATCAGCCCCAGCATTTT
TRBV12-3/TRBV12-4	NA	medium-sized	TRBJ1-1	CASRWDTEAFF	TGTGCCAGCAGATGGGACACTGAAGCTTTCTTT
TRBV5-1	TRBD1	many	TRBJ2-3	CASLMTGSDTQYF	TGCGCCAGCCTTATGACAGGGTCAGATACGCAGTATTTT
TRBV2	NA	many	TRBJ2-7	CASSELEKPEQYF	TGTGCCAGCAGTGAGCTGGAGAAACCCGAGCAGTACTTC
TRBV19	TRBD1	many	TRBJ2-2	CASSTGGTYFAGELFF	TGTGCCAGTAGTACAGGGGGCACATATTTCGCCGGGGAGCTGTTTTTT
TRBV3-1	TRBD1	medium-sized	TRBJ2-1	CASSHISDREDVNKQFF	TGTGCCAGCAGCCATATCTCGGACAGGGAGGATGTGAATAAGCAGTTCTTC
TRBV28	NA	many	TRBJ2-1	CASSLVGISYNEQFF	TGTGCCAGCAGTTTAGTGGGGATCTCCTACAATGAGCAGTTCTTC
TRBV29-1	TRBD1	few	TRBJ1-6	CSVATGGRSPLHF	TGCAGCGTCGCTACAGGGGGCCGGTCACCCCTCCACTTT
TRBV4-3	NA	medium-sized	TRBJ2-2	CASSPRDWNTGELFF	TGCGCCAGCAGCCCCCGGGACTGGAACACCGGGGAGCTGTTTTTT